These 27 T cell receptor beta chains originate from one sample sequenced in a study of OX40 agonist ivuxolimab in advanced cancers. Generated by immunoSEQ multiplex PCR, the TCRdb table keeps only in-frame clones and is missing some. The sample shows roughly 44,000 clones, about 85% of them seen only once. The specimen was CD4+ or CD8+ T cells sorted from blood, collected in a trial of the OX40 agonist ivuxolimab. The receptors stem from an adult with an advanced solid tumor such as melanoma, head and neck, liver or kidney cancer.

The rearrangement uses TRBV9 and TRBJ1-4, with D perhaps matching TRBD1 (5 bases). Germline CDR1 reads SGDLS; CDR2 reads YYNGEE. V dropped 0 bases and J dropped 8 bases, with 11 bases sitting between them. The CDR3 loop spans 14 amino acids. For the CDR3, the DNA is TGTGCCAGCAGCGTAGACCCAGGGAGCGAAAAACTGTTTTTT. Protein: CASSVDPGSEKLFF. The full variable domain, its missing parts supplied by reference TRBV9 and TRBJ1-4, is DSGVTQTPKHLITATGQRVTLRCSPRSGDLSVYWYQQSLDQGLQFLIQYYNGEERAKGNILERFSAQQFPDLHSELNLSSLELGDSALYFCASSVDPGSEKLFFGSGTQLSVL.

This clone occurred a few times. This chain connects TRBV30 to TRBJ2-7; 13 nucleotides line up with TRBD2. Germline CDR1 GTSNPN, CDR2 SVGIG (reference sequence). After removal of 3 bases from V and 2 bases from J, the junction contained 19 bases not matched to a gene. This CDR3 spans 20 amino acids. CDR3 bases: TGTGCCTGGAGCTTATGGCCGAGGACTAGCGGGAGTAGATCGGCCTACGAGCAGTACTTC. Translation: CAWSLWPRTSGSRSAYEQYF.

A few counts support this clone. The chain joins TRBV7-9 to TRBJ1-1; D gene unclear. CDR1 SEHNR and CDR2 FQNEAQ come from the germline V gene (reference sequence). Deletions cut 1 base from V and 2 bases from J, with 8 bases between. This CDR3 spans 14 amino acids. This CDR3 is CASSLGTVNTEAFF. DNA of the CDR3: TGTGCCAGCAGCTTAGGGACGGTCAACACTGAAGCTTTCTTT.

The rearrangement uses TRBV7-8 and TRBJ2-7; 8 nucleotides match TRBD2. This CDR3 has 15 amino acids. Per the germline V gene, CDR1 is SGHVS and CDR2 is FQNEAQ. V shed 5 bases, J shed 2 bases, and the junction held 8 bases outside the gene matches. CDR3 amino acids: CASSPTSGNAYEQYF. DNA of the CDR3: TGTGCCAGCAGCCCCACTAGCGGTAACGCCTACGAGCAGTACTTC.

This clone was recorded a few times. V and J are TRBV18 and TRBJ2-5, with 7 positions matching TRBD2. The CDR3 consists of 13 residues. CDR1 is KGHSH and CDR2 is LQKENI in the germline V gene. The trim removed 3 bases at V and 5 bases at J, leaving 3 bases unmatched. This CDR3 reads CASSPGGDETQYF. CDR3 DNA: TGTGCCAGCTCACCGGGAGGGGACGAGACCCAGTACTTC.

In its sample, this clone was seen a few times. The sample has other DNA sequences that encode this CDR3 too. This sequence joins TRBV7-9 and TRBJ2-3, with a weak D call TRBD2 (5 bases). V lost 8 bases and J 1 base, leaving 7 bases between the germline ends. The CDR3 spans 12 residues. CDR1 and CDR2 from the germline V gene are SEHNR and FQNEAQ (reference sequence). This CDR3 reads CASRAGTDTQYF. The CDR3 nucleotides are TGTGCCAGCCGAGCGGGCACAGATACGCAGTATTTT. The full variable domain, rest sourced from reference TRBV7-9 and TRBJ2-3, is DTGVSQNPRHKITKRGQNVTFRCDPISEHNRLYWYRQTLGQGPEFLTYFQNEAQLEKSRLLSDRFSAERPKGSFSTLEIQRTEQGDSAMYLCASRAGTDTQYFGPGTRLTVL.

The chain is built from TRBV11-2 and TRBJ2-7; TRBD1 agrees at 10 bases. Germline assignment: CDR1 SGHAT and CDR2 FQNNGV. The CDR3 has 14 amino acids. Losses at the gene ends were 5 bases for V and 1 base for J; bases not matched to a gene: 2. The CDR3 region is CASSPGQGSYEQYF. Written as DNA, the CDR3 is TGTGCCAGCAGCCCGGGACAGGGGTCCTACGAGCAGTACTTC.

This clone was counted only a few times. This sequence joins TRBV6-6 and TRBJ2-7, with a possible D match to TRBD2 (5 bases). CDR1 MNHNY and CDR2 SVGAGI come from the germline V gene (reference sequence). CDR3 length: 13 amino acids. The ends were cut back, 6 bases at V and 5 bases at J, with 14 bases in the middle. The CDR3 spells CASSGTSPDEQYF. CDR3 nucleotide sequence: TGTGCCAGCAGCGGTACTAGTCCCGACGAGCAGTACTTC.

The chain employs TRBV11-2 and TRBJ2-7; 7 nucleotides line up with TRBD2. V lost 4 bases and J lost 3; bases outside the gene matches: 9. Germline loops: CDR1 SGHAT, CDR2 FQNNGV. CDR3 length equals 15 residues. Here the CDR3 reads CASSSSGGQGYEQYF. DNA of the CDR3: TGTGCCAGCAGCTCCTCGGGAGGTCAGGGCTACGAGCAGTACTTC.

CDR3 nucleotide sequence: TGTGCCTGGAGTTGGGAGGAAAAACTGTTTTTT. Translation gives CAWSWEEKLFF. This rearrangement joins TRBV30 to TRBJ1-4; D gene ambiguous. The V end lost 2 bases, the J end lost 8 bases, and 6 bases lay between the germline ends. This CDR3 has 11 amino acids. The V gene's germline CDR1 is GTSNPN and CDR2 SVGIG (reference sequence).

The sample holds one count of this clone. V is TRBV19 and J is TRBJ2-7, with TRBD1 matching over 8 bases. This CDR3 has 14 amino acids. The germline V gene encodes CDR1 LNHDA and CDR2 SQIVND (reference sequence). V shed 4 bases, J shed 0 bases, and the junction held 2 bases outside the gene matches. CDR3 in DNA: TGTGCCAGTAGTACCGGGACAGGCTCCTACGAGCAGTACTTC. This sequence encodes CASSTGTGSYEQYF.

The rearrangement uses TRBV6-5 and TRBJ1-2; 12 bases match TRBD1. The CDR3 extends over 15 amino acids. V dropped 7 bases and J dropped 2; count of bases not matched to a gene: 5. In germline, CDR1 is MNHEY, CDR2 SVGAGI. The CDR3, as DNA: TGTGCCAGCACGGGACAGGGGGCGCGGAACTATGGCTACACCTTC. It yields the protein CASTGQGARNYGYTF.

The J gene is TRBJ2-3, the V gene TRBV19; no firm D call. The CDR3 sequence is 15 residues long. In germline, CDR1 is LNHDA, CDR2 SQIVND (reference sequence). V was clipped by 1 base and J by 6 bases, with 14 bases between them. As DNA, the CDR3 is TGTGCCAGTAGTATAGGCCCCAGGCCAGCCGATACGCAGTATTTT. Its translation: CASSIGPRPADTQYF.

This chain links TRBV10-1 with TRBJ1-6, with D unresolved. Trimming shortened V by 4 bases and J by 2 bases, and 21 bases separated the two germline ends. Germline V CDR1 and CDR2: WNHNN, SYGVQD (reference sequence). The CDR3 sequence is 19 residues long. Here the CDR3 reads CASSVGFDGTRAYNSPLHF. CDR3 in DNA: TGCGCCAGCAGTGTCGGGTTTGATGGCACTAGGGCCTATAATTCACCCCTCCACTTT.

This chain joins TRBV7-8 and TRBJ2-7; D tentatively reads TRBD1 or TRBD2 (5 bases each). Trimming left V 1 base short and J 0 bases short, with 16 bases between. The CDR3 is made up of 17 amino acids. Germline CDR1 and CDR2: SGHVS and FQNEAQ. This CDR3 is CASSLGSRDGHSYEQYF. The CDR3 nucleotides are TGTGCCAGCAGCTTAGGGTCCCGGGACGGACACTCCTACGAGCAGTACTTC.

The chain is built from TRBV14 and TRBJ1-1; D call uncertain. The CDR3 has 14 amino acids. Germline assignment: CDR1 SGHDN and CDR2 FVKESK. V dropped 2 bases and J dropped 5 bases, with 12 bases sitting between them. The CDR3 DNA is TGTGCCAGCAGCCAATCTGGCCCCAAAACTGAAGCTTTCTTT. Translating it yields CASSQSGPKTEAFF. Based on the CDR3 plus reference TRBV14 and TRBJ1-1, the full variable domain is EAGVTQFPSHSVIEKGQTVTLRCDPISGHDNLYWYRRVMGKEIKFLLHFVKESKQDESGMPNNRFLAERTGGTYSTLKVQPAELEDSGVYFCASSQSGPKTEAFFGQGTRLTVV.

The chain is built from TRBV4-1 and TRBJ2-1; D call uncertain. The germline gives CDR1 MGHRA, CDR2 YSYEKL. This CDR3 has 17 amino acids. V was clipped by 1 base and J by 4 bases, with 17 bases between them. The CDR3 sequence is CASSQALAAGTYNEQFF. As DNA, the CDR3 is TGCGCCAGCAGCCAAGCCCTCGCGGCAGGAACGTACAATGAGCAGTTCTTC.

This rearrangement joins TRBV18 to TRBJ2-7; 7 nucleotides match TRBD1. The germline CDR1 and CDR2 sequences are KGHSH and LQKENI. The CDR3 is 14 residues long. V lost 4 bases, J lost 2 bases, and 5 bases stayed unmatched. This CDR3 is CASSRGQGAYEQYF. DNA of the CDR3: TGTGCCAGCTCACGAGGGCAGGGGGCCTACGAGCAGTACTTC.

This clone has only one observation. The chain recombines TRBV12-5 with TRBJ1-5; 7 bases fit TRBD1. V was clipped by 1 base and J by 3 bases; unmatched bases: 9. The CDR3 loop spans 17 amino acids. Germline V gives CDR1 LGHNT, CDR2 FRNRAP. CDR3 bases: TGTGCTAGTGGTTTGGGGGGGACAGCAGGTTTCAATCAGCCCCAGCATTTT. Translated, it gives CASGLGGTAGFNQPQHF.

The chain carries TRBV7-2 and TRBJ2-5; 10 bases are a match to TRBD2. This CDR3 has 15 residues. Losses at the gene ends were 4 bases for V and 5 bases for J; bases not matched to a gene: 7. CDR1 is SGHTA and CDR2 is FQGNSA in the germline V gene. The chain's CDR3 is CASSSSGSPVETQYF. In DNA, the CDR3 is TGTGCCAGCAGCTCTAGCGGGAGCCCTGTGGAGACCCAGTACTTC.

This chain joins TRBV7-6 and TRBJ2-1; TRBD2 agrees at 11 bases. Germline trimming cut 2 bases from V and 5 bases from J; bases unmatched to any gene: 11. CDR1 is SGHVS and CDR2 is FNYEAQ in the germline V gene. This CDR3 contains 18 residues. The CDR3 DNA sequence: TGTGCCAGCAGCTTACGCCAACTAGCGGGAGTTAGAAACAATGAGCAGTTCTTC. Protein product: CASSLRQLAGVRNNEQFF.

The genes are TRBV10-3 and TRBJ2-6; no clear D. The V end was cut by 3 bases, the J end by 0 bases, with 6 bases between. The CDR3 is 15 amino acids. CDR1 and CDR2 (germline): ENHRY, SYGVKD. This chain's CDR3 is CAISDQNSGANVLTF. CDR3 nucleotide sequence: TGTGCCATCAGTGACCAGAACTCTGGGGCCAACGTCCTGACTTTC.

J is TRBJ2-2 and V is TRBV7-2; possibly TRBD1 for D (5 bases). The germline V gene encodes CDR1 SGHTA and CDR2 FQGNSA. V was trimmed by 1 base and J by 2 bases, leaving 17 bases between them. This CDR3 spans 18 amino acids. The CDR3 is CASSLGSLSDINTGELFF. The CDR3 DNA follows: TGTGCCAGCAGCTTAGGATCTCTCTCGGACATAAACACCGGGGAGCTGTTTTTT.

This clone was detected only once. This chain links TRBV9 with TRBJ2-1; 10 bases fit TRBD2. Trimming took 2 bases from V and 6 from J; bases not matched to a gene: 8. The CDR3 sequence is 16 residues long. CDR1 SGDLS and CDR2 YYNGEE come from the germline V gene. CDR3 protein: CASSVRPLAGANEQFF. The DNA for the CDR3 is TGTGCCAGCAGCGTGAGGCCTCTAGCGGGAGCCAATGAGCAGTTCTTC.

CDR3 amino acids: CASSQVTGTRDTQYF. CDR3 DNA sequence: TGCGCCAGCAGCCAGGTAACAGGGACGAGAGATACGCAGTATTTT. This chain joins TRBV4-1 and TRBJ2-3; D possibly corresponds to TRBD1 (6 bases). Germline V gene lookup returns CDR1 MGHRA and CDR2 YSYEKL. With 3 bases removed from V and 5 bases from J, the gap between germline ends came to 15 bases. This CDR3 has 15 residues.

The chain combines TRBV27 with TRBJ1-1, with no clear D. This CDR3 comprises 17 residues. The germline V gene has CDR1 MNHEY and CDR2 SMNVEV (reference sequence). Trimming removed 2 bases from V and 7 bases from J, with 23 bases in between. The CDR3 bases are TGTGCCAGCAGTTTAGAACGGACTCTTATGGATTTTATTGAAGCTTTCTTT. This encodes CASSLERTLMDFIEAFF.

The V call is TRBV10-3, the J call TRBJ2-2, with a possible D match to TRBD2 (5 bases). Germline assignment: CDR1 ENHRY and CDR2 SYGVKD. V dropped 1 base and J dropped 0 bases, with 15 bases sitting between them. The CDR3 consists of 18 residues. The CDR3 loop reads CAISEYRADGSNTGELFF. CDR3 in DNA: TGTGCCATCAGTGAGTATCGAGCGGATGGTTCGAACACCGGGGAGCTGTTTTTT.